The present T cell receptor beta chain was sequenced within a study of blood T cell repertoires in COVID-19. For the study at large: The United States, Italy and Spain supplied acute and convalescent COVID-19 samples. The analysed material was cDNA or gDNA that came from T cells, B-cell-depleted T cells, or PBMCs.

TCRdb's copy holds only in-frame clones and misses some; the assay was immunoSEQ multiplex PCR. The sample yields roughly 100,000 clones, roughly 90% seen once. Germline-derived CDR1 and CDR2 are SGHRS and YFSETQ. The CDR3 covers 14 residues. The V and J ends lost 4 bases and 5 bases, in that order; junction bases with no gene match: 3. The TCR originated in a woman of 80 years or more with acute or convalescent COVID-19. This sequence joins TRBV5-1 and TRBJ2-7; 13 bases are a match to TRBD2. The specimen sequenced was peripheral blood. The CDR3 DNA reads TGCGCCAGCAGCCGAGGGACTAGCGGGGACGAGCAGTACTTC. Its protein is CASSRGTSGDEQYF.